This T cell receptor beta chain was obtained from a study of post-analysis software for immune sequencing data. Study overall: Several disease courses (relapsing-remitting, secondary progressive and progressive-relapsing) of multiple sclerosis were included.

In regard to this clonotype: The antigen is not known.

Findings and limits, study-wide: Normalized Chao1 diversity was significantly reduced in patients versus controls. Batch-mates among the samples co-clustered strongly by F measure. Five or six TRBV segments appeared more often in patients than in controls, and TRBV5-6, TRBV5-1 and TRBV20-1 were among these.

In germline, CDR1 is DFQATT, CDR2 SNEGSKA (reference sequence). The CDR3 has 16 amino acids. J gave up 6 bases and V 7 bases, and 16 bases lay outside the gene matches. The library was made from cDNA and included unique molecular identifiers. TCRdb itself ran the PCR reads through MiXCR, one entry per CDR3 protein. The table records roughly 800,000 distinct CDR3 sequences, approximately 30% of them present only once. This receptor was obtained from a girl aged 10 to 17 with multiple sclerosis. The chain uses TRBV20-1 and TRBJ1-2, with 11 positions matching TRBD1. Sequenced material: blood. For the CDR3, the DNA is TGCAGTGTTCTACCCCTACGGACAGGGGGCTTAGATGGCTACACCTTC. It specifies CSVLPLRTGGLDGYTF.